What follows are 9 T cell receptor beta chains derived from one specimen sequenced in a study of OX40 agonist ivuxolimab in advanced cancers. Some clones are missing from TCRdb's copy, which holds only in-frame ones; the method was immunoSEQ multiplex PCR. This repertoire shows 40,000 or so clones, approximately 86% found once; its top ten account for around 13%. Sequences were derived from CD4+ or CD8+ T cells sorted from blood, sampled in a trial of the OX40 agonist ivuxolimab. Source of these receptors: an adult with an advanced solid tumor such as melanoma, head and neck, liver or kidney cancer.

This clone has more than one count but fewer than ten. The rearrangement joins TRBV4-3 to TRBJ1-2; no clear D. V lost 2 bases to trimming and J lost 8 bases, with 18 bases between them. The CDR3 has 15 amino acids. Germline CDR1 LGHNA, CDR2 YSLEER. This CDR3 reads CASSQNRDPLRGYTF. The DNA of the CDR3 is TGCGCCAGCAGCCAAAACCGAGACCCGTTGAGAGGCTACACCTTC.

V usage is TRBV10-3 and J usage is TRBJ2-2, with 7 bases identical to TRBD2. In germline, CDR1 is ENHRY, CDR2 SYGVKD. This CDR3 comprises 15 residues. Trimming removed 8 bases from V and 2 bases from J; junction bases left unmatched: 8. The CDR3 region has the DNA TGTGCCATCTCAGGGCAGGGACTAAACACCGGGGAGCTGTTTTTT. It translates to CAISGQGLNTGELFF.

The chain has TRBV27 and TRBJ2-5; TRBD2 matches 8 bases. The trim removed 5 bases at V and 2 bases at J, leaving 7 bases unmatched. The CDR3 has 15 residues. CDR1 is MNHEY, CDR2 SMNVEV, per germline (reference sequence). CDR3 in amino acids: CASSTPTGGQETQYF. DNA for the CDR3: TGTGCCAGCAGTACCCCTACGGGGGGGCAAGAGACCCAGTACTTC.

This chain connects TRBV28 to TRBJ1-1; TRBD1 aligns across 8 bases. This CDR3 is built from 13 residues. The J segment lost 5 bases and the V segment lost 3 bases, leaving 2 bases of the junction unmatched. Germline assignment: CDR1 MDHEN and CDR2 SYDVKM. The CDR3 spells CASSFGQGTEAFF. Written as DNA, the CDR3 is TGTGCCAGCAGTTTCGGACAGGGAACTGAAGCTTTCTTT.

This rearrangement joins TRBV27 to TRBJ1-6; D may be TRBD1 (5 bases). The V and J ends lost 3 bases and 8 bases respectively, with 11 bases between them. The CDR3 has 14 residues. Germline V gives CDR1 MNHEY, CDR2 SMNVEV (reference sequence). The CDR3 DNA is TGTGCCAGCAGTTTTGTAAGGGACCATTCACCCCTCCACTTT. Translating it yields CASSFVRDHSPLHF.

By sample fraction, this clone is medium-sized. The CDR3 nucleotides are TGTGCCAGCAGTCCCTCCGGTGAAAAACTGTTTTTT. Translation gives CASSPSGEKLFF. The chain combines TRBV6-5 with TRBJ1-4, with no clear D. V lost 5 bases and J lost 7, with 8 bases in between. The CDR3 has 12 amino acids. Germline CDR1 is MNHEY and CDR2 is SVGAGI.

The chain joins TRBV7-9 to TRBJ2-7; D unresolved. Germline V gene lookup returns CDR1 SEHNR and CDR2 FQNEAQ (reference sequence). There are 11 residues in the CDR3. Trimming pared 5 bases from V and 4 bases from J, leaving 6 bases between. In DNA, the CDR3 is TGTGCCAGCAGCCCACTTTACGAGCAGTACTTC. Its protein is CASSPLYEQYF.

The DNA for the CDR3 is TGTGCCAGCAGCGTAGCAGGGGCGACTGGGGGAGATACGCAGTATTTT. Translated, it gives CASSVAGATGGDTQYF. The chain links TRBV9 to TRBJ2-3; TRBD1 is a possible D gene (6 bases). The CDR3 extends over 16 amino acids. Germline-derived CDR1 and CDR2 are SGDLS and YYNGEE. Trimming pared 0 bases from V and 5 bases from J, leaving 16 bases between.

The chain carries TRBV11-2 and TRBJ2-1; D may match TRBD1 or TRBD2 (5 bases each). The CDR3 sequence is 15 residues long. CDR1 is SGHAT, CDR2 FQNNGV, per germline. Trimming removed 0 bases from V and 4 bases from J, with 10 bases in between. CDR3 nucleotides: TGTGCCAGCAGCTTAGAGGGACGGGAATACAATGAGCAGTTCTTC. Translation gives CASSLEGREYNEQFF.